The clone carrying this T cell receptor (beta chain) was seen a single time. These data are taken from a study of control samples from healthy donors and cancer patients. Assay: immunoSEQ multiplex PCR; the TCRdb copy retains only in-frame clones and omits some. Among 150,000 to 200,000 clones, 88% were seen once, and the ten largest hold 1.7%. V was cut by 3 bases and J by 7 bases, with 12 bases left in between. This CDR3 comprises 13 residues. The chain couples TRBV12-3 or TRBV12-4 to TRBJ1-2; D unresolved. The sequenced sample consisted of blood. The TCR originated in a man younger than 30 in good health. DNA for the CDR3: TGTGCCAGCAGTTTCCCTTCGCGGCTTGGCTACACCTTC. This encodes CASSFPSRLGYTF.